The clone carrying this TCR beta chain was observed many times. What it recognizes is unknown. Germline V gives CDR1 KGHDR, CDR2 SFDVKD. This CDR3 is 15 amino acids long. Trimming left V 4 bases short and J 6 bases short, with 14 bases between. These data are taken from a study of T-cell memory formation after mild COVID-19. Overall study results and limits: Clones that got smaller from day 15 to 85 had even CD4/CD8, while clones growing later tipped toward CD4+. Those CD4+ clones that contracted were mainly in CM and EM (CD8+ ones in EMRA). Confirmation was lacking for SARS-CoV-2 specificity of second-wave clones that peaked on day 37.

The authors produced TCR alpha and TCR beta cDNA libraries with sample barcodes and UMIs by 5'RACE using constant-segment primers. TCRdb reanalysed the 5' RACE reads using MiXCR and keeps one entry per CDR3 protein. The sample contains 40,000 to 55,000 distinct CDR3 sequences, 6% to 8% of which appear only once. This TCR was sampled from a man aged 18 to 30 who had mild COVID-19 (a few samples of this study predate the infection). Cell type and time point are not known. The chain carries TRBV24-1 and TRBJ2-2; D gene uncertain. The sample was PBMCs or a T cell subset sorted from them (not recorded which). CDR3 sequence reads: CATSDSRKPPGELFF. In nucleotides, the CDR3 is TGTGCCACCAGTGACTCCAGAAAACCCCCCGGGGAGCTGTTTTTT.